This TCR beta chain is from a study of blood T cell repertoires in COVID-19. Study details: Acute and convalescent COVID-19 specimens originated in the United States, Italy and Spain. PBMCs, B-cell-depleted T cells, or T cells provided the cDNA or gDNA that made up the material.

As handled by the study authors: Estimated nucleated cell counts came from reference gene primer amplification. The method was immunoSEQ multiplex PCR; TCRdb's version includes in-frame clones alone and lacks a portion of them. V and J calls and clone size come straight from that table; D and trimming were deduced from the DNA. The sample holds 400,000 to 550,000 clones, around 89% seen once. The CDR3 runs to 16 residues. Trimming pared 3 bases from V and 0 bases from J, leaving 13 bases between. Germline V gene data show CDR1 as KGHSH and CDR2 as LQKENI. This receptor was obtained from a woman aged 25-40 years with acute or convalescent COVID-19. The material sequenced was peripheral blood. The chain links TRBV18 to TRBJ2-3; perhaps TRBD1 as D (6 bases). CDR3 protein: CASSPTGSGSTDTQYF. CDR3 in DNA: TGTGCCAGCTCACCCACAGGGTCCGGTAGCACAGATACGCAGTATTTT.